This section outlines one T cell receptor beta chain sequence together with its context. Its target is unknown. This sample is part of a study of shared clonotypes between healthy human individuals. Naive CD8 cells, CD45RO-negative and positively selected for CCR7, excluded terminally differentiated effector memory CD45RA+ cells. Deep-level assay runs were performed. Genomic DNA from each subset was divided evenly over several immunoSEQ plates. The authors' processing: ImmunoSEQ only sent back junction sequences with no quality scores, so filtering was done differently. Generated by immunoSEQ multiplex PCR, the TCRdb table keeps only in-frame clones and is missing some. The V and J calls and clone size are taken from that table; D and trimming were inferred from the DNA. The data show about 680,000 clones, about 91% seen once. With V trimmed by 3 bases and J by 10 bases, 9 bases remained unmatched. CDR1 and CDR2 from the germline V gene are ENHRY and SYGVKD. There are 15 residues in the CDR3.

General observations from the study: Richness estimates generally favored naive over memory subsets.

What was sequenced was naive CD8+ T cells sorted from blood. V is TRBV10-3 and J is TRBJ2-1, with 10 bases aligning to TRBD2. The clonotype comes from a man aged 30 to 45 in good health. In DNA, the CDR3 is TGTGCCATCAGTGATCCCGCTAGCGGGAGCCCGGAGCAGTTCTTC. Residues: CAISDPASGSPEQFF.